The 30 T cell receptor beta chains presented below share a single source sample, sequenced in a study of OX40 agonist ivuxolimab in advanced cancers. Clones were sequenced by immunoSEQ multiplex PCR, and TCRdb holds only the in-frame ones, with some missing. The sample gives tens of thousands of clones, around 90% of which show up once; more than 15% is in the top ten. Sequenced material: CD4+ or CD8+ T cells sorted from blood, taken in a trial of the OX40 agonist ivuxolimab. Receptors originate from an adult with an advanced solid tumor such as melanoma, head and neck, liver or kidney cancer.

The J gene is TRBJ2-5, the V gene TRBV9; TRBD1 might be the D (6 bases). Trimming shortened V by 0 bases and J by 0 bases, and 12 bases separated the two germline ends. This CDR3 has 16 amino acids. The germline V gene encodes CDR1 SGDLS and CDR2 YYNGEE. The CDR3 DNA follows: TGTGCCAGCAGCGTAGAAGGGGACACTTACCAAGAGACCCAGTACTTC. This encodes CASSVEGDTYQETQYF. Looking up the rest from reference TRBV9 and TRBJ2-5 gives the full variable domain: DSGVTQTPKHLITATGQRVTLRCSPRSGDLSVYWYQQSLDQGLQFLIQYYNGEERAKGNILERFSAQQFPDLHSELNLSSLELGDSALYFCASSVEGDTYQETQYFGPGTRLLVL.

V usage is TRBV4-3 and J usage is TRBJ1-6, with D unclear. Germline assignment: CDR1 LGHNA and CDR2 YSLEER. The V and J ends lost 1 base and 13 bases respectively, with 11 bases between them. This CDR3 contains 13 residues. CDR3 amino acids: CASSQVTWEPLHF. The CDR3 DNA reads TGCGCCAGCAGCCAAGTGACGTGGGAGCCCCTCCACTTT.

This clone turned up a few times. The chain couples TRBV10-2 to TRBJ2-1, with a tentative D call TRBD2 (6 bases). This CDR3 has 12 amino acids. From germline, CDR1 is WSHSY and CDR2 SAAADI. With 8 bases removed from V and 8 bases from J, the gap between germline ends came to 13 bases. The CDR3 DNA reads TGCGCCAGCTCCCGGGAGAGCTATGAGCAGTTCTTC. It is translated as CASSRESYEQFF.

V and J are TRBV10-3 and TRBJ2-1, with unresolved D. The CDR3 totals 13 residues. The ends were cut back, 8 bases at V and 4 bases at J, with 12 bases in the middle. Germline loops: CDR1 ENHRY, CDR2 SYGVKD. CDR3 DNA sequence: TGTGCCATCTCGCCGGCGGAATACAATGAGCAGTTCTTC. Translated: CAISPAEYNEQFF.

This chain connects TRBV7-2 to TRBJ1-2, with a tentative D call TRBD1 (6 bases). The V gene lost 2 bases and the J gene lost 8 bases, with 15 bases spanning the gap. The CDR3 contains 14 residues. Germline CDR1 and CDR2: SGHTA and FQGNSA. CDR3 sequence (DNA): TGTGCCAGCAGCTTACTGACAGGCAGAGAGGGCTACACCTTC. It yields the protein CASSLLTGREGYTF.

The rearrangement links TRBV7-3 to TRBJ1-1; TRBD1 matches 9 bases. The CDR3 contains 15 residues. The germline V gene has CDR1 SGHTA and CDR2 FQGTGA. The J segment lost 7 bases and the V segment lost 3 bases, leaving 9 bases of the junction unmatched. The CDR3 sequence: CASSFWGTGGFEAFF. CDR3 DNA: TGTGCCAGCAGCTTTTGGGGAACAGGGGGCTTTGAAGCTTTCTTT. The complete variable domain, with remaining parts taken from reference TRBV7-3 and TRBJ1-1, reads GAGVSQTPSNKVTEKGKYVELRCDPISGHTALYWYRQSLGQGPEFLIYFQGTGAADDSGLPNDRFFAVRPEGSVSTLKIQRTERGDSAVYLCASSFWGTGGFEAFFGQGTRLTVV.

CDR3 DNA sequence: TGTGCCAGCAGTTACTCCGAACTAGTCGAGGAGCAGTACGTC. The encoded protein is CASSYSELVEEQYV. The genes are TRBV6-6 and TRBJ2-7, with D possibly TRBD2 on 5 matching bases. The germline gives CDR1 MNHNY, CDR2 SVGAGI (reference sequence). This CDR3 region has 14 residues. V lost 0 bases and J lost 7, with 13 bases in between.

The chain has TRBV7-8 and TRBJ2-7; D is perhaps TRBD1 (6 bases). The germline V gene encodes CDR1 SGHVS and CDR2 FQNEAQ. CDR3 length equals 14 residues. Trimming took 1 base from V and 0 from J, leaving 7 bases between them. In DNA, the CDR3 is TGTGCCAGCAGCTTAGGGACAGACTCCTACGAGCAGTACTTC. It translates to CASSLGTDSYEQYF.

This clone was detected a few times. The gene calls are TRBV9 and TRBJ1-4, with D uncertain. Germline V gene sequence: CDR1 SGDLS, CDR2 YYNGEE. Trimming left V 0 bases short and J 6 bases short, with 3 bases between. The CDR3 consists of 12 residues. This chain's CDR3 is CASSVDDEKLFF. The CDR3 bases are TGTGCCAGCAGCGTAGATGATGAAAAACTGTTTTTT.

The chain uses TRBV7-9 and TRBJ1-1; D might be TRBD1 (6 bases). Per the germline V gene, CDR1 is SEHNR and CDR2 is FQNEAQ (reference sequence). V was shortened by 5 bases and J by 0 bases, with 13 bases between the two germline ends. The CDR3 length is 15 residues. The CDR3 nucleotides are TGTGCCAGCAGCCTTTTACAGGGCTTGAACACTGAAGCTTTCTTT. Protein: CASSLLQGLNTEAFF.

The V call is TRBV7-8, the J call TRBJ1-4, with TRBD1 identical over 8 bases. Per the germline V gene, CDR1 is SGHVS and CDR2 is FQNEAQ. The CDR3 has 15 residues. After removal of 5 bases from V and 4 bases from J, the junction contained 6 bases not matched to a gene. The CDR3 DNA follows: TGTGCCAGCAGCCCAGGGACAGGTTATAATGAAAAACTGTTTTTT. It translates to CASSPGTGYNEKLFF.

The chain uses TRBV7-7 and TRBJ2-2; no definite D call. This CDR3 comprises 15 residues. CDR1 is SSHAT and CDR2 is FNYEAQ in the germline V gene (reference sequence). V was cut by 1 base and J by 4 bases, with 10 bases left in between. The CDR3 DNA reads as TGTGCCAGCAGCTTAGAAGCCCGCGCCACCGGGGAGCTGTTTTTT. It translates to CASSLEARATGELFF.

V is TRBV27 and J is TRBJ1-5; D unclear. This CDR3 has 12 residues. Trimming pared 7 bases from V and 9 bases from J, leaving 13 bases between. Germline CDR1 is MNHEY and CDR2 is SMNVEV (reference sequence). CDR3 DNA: TGTGCCAGCAATCTCCCTGGACGGCCCCAGCATTTT. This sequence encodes CASNLPGRPQHF.

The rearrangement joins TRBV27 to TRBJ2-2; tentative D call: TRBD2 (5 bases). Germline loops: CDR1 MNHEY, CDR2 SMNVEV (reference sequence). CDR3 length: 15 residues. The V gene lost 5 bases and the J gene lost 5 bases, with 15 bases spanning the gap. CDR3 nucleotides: TGTGCCAGCAGTCCAATGCGTCCGGGGACCGGGGAGCTGTTTTTT. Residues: CASSPMRPGTGELFF.

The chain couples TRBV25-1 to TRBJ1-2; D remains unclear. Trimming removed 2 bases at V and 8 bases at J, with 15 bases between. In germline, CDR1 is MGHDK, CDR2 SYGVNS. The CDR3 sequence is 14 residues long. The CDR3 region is CASSEIGEEHGYTF. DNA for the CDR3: TGTGCCAGCAGTGAAATCGGGGAAGAGCACGGCTACACCTTC.

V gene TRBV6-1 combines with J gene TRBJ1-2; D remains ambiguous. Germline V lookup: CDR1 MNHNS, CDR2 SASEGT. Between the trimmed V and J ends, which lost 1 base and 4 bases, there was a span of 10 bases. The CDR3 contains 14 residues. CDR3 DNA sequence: TGTGCCAGCAGTGAAGATTTGTTTTTCTATGGCTACACCTTC. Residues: CASSEDLFFYGYTF.

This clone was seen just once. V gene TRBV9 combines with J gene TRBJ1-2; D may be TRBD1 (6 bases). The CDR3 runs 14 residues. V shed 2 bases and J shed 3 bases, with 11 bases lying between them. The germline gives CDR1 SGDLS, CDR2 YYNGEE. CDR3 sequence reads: CASSVGGADYGYTF. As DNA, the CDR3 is TGTGCCAGCAGCGTCGGGGGCGCCGACTATGGCTACACCTTC. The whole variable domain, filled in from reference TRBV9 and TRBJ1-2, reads DSGVTQTPKHLITATGQRVTLRCSPRSGDLSVYWYQQSLDQGLQFLIQYYNGEERAKGNILERFSAQQFPDLHSELNLSSLELGDSALYFCASSVGGADYGYTFGSGTRLTVV.

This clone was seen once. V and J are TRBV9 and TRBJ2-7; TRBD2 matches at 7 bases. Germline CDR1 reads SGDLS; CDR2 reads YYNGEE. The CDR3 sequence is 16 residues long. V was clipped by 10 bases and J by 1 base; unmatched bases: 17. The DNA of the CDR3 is TGTGCCCCGCATGGGCGGGGGTTCTCAAGGTCCTACGAGCAGTACGTC. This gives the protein CAPHGRGFSRSYEQYV.

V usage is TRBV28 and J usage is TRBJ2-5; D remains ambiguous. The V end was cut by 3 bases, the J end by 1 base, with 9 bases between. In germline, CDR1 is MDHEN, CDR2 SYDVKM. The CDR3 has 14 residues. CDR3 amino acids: CASSFYTGQETQYF. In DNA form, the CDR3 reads TGTGCCAGCAGTTTTTATACGGGCCAAGAGACCCAGTACTTC.

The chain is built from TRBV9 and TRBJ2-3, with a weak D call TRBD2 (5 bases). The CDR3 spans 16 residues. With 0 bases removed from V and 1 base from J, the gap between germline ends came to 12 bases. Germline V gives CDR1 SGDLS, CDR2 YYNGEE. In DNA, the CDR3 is TGTGCCAGCAGCGTAGGGACTCATGTGCGCACAGATACGCAGTATTTT. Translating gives CASSVGTHVRTDTQYF.

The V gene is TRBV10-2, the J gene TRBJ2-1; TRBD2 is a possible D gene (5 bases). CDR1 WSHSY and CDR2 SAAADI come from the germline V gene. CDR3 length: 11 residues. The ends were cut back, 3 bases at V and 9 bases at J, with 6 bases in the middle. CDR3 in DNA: TGCGCCAGCAGTGAAGGAGGTGAGCAGTTCTTC. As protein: CASSEGGEQFF.

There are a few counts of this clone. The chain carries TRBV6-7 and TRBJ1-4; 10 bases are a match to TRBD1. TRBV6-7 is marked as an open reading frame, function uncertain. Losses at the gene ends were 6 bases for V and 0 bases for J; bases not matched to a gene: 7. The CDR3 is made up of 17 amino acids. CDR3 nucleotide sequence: TGTGCCAGCAGGACGACAGGGGGCCCTTCAACTAATGAAAAACTGTTTTTT. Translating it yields CASRTTGGPSTNEKLFF.

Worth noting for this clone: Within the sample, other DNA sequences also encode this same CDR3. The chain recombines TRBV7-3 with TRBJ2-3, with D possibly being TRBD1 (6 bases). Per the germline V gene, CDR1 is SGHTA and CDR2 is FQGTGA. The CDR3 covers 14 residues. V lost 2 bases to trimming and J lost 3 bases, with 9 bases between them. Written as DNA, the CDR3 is TGTGCCAGCAGCTTAGTGGGGGCTACAGATACGCAGTATTTT. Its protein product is CASSLVGATDTQYF.

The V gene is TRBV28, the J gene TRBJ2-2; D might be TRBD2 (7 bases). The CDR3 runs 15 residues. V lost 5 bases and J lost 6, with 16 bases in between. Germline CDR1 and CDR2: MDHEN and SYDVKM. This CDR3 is CASSKREGVAGELFF. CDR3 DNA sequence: TGTGCCAGCAGTAAGAGGGAGGGGGTTGCCGGGGAGCTGTTTTTT.

CDR3 sequence reads: CAISERQFYEQYF. CDR3 DNA: TGTGCCATCAGTGAGAGACAGTTCTACGAGCAGTACTTC. This sequence joins TRBV10-3 and TRBJ2-7; TRBD1 is a possible D gene (5 bases). The V end was cut by 2 bases, the J end by 3 bases, with 8 bases between. Germline V lookup: CDR1 ENHRY, CDR2 SYGVKD. CDR3 length equals 13 residues.

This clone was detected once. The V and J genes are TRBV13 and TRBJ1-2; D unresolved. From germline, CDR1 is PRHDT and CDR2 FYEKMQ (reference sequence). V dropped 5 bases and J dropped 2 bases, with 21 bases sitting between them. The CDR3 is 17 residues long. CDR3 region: CASSPIIPSNMNYGYTF. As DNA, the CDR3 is TGTGCCAGCAGCCCCATAATCCCCTCAAATATGAACTATGGCTACACCTTC.

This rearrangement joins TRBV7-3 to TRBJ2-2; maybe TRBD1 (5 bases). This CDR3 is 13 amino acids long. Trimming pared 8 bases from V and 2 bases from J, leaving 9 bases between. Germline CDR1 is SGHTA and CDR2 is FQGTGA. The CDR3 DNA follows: TGTGCCAGCGGGGCCCAAAACACCGGGGAGCTGTTTTTT. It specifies CASGAQNTGELFF.

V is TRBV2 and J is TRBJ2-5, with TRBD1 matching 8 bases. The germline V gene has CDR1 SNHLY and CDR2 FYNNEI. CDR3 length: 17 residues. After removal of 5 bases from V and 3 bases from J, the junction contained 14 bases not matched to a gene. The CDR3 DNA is TGTGCCAGCAGTCCCAGGGGGCTCGAGTCGCGGAAAGAGACCCAGTACTTC. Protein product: CASSPRGLESRKETQYF.

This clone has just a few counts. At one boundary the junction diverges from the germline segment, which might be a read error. As DNA, the CDR3 is TGCGCCAGCAGCGCACAGGGCGAGGACGAGCAGTACTTC. The encoded protein is CASSAQGEDEQYF. J is TRBJ2-7 and V is TRBV7-9; possible D gene TRBD1, 6 bases. CDR3 length equals 13 residues. Germline CDR1 reads SEHNR; CDR2 reads FQNEAQ (reference sequence).

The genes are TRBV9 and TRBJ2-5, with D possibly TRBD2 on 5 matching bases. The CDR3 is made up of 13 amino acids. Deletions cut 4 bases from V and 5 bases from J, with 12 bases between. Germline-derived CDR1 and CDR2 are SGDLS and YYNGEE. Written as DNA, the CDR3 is TGTGCCAGCAGCCTCGAGGGTTTGGAGACCCAGTACTTC. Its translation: CASSLEGLETQYF.